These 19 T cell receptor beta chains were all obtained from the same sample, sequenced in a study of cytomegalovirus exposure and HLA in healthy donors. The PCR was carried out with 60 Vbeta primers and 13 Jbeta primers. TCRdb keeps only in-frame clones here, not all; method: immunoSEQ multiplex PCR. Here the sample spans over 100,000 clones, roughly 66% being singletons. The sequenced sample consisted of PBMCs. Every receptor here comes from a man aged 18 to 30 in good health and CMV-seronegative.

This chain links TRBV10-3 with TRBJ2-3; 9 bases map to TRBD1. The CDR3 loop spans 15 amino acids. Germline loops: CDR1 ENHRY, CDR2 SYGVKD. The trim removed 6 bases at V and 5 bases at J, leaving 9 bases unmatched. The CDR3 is CAISARTGEKDTQYF. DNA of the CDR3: TGTGCCATCAGCGCCAGGACAGGGGAGAAAGATACGCAGTATTTT.

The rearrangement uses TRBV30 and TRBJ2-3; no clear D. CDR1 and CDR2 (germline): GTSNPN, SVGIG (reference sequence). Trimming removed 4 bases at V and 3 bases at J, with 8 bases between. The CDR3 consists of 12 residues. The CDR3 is CAWTSRTDTQYF. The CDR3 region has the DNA TGTGCCTGGACTTCCCGGACAGATACGCAGTATTTT. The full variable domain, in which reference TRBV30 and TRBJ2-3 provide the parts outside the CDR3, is SQTIHQWPATLVQPVGSPLSLECTVEGTSNPNLYWYRQAAGRGLQLLFYSVGIGQISSEVPQNLSASRPQDRQFILSSKKLLLSDSGFYLCAWTSRTDTQYFGPGTRLTVL.

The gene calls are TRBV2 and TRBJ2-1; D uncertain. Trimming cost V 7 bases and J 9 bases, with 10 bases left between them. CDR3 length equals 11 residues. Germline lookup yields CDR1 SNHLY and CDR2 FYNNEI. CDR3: CASTPMSEQFF. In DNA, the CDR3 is TGTGCCAGCACTCCGATGAGTGAGCAGTTCTTC.

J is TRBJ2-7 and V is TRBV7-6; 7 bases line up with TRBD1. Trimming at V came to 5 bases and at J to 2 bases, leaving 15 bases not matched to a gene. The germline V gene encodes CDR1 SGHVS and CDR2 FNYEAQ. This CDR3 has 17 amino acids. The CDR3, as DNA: TGTGCCAGCAGCCGCGACCTAGGGGGCGGGCAGACCTACGAGCAGTACTTC. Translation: CASSRDLGGGQTYEQYF.

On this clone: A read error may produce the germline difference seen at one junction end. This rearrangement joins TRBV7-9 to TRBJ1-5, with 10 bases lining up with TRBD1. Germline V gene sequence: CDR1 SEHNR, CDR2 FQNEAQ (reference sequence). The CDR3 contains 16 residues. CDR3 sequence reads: CSSSLGTGASNQPQHF. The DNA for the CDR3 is TGTTCCAGCAGCTTAGGGACAGGGGCTAGCAATCAGCCCCAGCATTTT.

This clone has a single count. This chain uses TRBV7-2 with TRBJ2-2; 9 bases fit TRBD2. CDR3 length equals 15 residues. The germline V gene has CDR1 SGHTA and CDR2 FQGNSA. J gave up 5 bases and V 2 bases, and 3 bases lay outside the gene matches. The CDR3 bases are TGTGCCAGCAGCTTAATGCGGGGGGGTACCGGGGAGCTGTTTTTT. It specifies CASSLMRGGTGELFF.

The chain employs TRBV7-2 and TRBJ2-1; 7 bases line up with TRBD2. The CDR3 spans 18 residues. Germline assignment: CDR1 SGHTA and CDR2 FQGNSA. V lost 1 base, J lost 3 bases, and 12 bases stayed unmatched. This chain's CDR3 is CASSLVGTKRANYNEQFF. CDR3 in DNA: TGTGCCAGCAGCTTAGTGGGGACTAAGCGTGCCAACTACAATGAGCAGTTCTTC.

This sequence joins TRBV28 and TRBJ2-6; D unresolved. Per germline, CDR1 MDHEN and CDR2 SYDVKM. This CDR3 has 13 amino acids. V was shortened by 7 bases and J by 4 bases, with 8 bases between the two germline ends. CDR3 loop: CASTLQGANVLTF. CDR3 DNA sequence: TGTGCCAGCACCCTACAGGGGGCCAACGTCCTGACTTTC. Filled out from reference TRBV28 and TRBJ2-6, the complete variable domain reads DVKVTQSSRYLVKRTGEKVFLECVQDMDHENMFWYRQDPGLGLRLIYFSYDVKMKEKGDIPEGYSVSREKKERFSLILESASTNQTSMYLCASTLQGANVLTFGAGSRLTVL.

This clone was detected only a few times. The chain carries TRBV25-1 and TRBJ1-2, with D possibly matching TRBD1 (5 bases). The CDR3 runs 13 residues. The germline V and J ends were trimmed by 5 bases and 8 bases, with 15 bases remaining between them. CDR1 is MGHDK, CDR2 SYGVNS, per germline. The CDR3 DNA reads TGTGCCAGCAGTCCTATCACACGGGGGGGCTACACCTTC. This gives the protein CASSPITRGGYTF.

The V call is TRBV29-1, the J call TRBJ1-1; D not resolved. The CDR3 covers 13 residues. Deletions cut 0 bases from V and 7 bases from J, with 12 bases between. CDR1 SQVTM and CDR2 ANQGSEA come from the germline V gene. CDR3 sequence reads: CSVEDFWRGEAFF. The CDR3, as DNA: TGCAGCGTTGAAGATTTTTGGAGAGGTGAAGCTTTCTTT.

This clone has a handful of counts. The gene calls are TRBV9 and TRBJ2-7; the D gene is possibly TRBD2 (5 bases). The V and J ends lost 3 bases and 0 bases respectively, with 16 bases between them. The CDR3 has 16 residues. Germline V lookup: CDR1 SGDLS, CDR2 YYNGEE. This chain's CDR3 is CASSAGSGEVSYEQYF. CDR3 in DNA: TGTGCCAGCAGCGCGGGGTCTGGGGAAGTCTCCTACGAGCAGTACTTC.

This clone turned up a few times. The CDR3 coding sequence is TGTGCCAGCAGAATTGGAGCGCGCTACAATGAGCAGTTCTTC. Translated: CASRIGARYNEQFF. This chain links TRBV28 with TRBJ2-1; no firm D call. The CDR3 has 14 amino acids. The V end lost 6 bases, the J end lost 3 bases, and 12 bases lay between the germline ends. The germline CDR1 and CDR2 sequences are MDHEN and SYDVKM.

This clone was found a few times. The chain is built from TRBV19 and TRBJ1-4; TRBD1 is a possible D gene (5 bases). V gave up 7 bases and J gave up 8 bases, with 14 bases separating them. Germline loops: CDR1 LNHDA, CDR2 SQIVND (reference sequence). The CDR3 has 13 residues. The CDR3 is CASKGSTREKLFF. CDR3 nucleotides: TGTGCCAGTAAGGGGTCGACTAGGGAAAAACTGTTTTTT.

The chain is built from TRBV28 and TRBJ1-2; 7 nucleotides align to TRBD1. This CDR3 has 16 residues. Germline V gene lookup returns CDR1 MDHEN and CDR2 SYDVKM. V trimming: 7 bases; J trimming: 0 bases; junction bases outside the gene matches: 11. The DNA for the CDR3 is TGTGCCAGCAAGGAGTCCGGGACAGCAGCTAACTATGGCTACACCTTC. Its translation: CASKESGTAANYGYTF.

This CDR3 is CAAASYPPGETQYF. CDR3 coding DNA: TGTGCCGCCGCTTCCTATCCCCCAGGAGAGACCCAGTACTTC. V is TRBV10-3 and J is TRBJ2-5; D not certain. The V gene lost 11 bases and the J gene lost 4 bases, with 20 bases spanning the gap. The CDR3 is 14 amino acids. Looked up from germline, CDR1 is ENHRY and CDR2 is SYGVKD.

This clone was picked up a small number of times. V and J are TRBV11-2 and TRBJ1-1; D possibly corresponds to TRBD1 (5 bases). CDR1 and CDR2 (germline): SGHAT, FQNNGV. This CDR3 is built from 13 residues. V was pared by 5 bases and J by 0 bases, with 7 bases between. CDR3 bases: TGTGCCAGCAGCCCAGGGATGAACACTGAAGCTTTCTTT. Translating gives CASSPGMNTEAFF. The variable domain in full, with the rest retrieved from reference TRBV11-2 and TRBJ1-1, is EAGVAQSPRYKIIEKRQSVAFWCNPISGHATLYWYQQILGQGPKLLIQFQNNGVVDDSQLPKDRFSAERLKGVDSTLKIQPAKLEDSAVYLCASSPGMNTEAFFGQGTRLTVV.

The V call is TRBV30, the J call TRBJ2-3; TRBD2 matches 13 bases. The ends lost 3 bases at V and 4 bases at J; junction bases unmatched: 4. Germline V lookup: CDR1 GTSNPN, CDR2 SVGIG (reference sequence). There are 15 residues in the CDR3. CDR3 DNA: TGTGCCTGGAGAGTACTAGCGGGGGGGCCAGATACGCAGTATTTT. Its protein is CAWRVLAGGPDTQYF.

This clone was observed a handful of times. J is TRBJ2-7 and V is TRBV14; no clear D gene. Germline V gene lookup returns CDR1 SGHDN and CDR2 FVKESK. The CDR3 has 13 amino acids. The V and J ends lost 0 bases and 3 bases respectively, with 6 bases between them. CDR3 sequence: CASSQDVVYEQYF. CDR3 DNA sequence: TGTGCCAGCAGCCAAGATGTAGTCTACGAGCAGTACTTC.

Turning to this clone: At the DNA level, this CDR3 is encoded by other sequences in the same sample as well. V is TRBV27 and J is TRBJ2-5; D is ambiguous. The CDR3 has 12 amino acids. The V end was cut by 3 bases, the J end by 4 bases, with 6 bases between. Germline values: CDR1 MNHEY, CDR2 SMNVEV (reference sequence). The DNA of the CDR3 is TGTGCCAGCAGTTTCTCGGGAGAGACCCAGTACTTC. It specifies CASSFSGETQYF.